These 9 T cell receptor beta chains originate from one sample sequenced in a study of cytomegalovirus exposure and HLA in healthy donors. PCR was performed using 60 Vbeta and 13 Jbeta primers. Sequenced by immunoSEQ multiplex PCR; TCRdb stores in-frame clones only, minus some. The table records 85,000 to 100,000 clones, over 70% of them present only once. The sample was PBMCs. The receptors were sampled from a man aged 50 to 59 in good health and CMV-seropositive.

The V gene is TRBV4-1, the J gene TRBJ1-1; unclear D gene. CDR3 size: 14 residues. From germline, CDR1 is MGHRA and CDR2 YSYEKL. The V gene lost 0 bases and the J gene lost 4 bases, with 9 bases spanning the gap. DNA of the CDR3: TGCGCCAGCAGCCAAGAAGACCGGGGCACTGAAGCTTTCTTT. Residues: CASSQEDRGTEAFF.

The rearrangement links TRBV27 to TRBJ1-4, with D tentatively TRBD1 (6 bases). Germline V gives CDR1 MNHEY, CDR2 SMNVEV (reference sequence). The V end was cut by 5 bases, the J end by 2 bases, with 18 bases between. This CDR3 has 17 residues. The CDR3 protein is CASSKTDSSWTNEKLFF. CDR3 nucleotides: TGTGCCAGCAGTAAAACGGACAGTTCTTGGACTAATGAAAAACTGTTTTTT.

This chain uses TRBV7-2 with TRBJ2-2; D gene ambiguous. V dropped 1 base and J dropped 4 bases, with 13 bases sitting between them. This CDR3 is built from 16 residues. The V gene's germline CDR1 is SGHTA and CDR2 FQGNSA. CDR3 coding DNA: TGTGCCAGCAGCTTAGAATTGGGCAGCCCCACCGGGGAGCTGTTTTTT. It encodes CASSLELGSPTGELFF. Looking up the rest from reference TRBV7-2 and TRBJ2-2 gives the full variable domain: GAGVSQSPSNKVTEKGKDVELRCDPISGHTALYWYRQSLGQGLEFLIYFQGNSAPDKSGLPSDRFSAERTGGSVSTLTIQRTQQEDSAVYLCASSLELGSPTGELFFGEGSRLTVL.

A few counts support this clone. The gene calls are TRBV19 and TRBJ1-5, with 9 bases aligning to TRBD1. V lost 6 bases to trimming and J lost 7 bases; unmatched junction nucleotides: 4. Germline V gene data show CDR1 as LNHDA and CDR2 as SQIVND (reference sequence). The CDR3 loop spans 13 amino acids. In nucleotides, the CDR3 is TGTGCCAGTAGCAGGACAGGGGAACAGCCCCAGCATTTT. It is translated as CASSRTGEQPQHF. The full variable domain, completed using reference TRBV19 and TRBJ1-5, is DGGITQSPKYLFRKEGQNVTLSCEQNLNHDAMYWYRQDPGQGLRLIYYSQIVNDFQKGDIAEGYSVSREKKESFPLTVTSAQKNPTAFYLCASSRTGEQPQHFGDGTRLSIL.

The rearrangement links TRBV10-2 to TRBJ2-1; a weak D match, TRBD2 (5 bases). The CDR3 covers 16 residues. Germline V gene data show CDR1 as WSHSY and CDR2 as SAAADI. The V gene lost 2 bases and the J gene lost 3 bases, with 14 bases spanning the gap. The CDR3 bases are TGCGCCAGCAGTGAGGCAAAGAGGGTCTTCTACAATGAGCAGTTCTTC. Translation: CASSEAKRVFYNEQFF.

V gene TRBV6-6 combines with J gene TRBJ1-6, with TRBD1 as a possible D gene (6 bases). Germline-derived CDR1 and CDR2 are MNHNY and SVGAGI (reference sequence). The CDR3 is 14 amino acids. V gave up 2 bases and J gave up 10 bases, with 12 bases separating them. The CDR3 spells CASSYVGAGSPLHF. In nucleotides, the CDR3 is TGTGCCAGCAGTTACGTGGGGGCAGGGTCACCCCTCCACTTT.

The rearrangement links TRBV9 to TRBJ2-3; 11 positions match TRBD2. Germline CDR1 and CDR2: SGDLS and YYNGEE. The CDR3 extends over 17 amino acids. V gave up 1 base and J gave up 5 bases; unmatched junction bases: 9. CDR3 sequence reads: CASSVFRSGGAEDTQYF. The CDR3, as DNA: TGTGCCAGCAGCGTATTCCGTAGCGGGGGGGCCGAAGATACGCAGTATTTT.

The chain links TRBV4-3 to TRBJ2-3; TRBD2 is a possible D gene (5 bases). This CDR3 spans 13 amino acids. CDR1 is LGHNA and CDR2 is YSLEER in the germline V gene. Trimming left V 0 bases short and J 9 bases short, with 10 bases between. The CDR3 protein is CASSQEYGVTQYF. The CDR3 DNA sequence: TGCGCCAGCAGCCAAGAATACGGGGTGACGCAGTATTTT.

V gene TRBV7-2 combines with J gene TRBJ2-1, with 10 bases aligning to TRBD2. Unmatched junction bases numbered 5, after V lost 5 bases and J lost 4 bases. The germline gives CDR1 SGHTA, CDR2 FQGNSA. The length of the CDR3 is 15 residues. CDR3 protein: CASSPSGGAYNEQFF. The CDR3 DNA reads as TGTGCCAGCAGCCCGAGCGGGGGGGCATACAATGAGCAGTTCTTC.